The 10 T cell receptor beta chains in this list originate from one sample, sequenced in a study of OX40 agonist ivuxolimab in advanced cancers. The table came from immunoSEQ multiplex PCR; TCRdb's copy has only in-frame clones and leaves some out. The sample comprises around 150,000 clones, 90% to 95% of which are singletons, and about 0.3% rests with the top ten. This specimen consisted of CD4+ or CD8+ T cells sorted from blood, obtained in a trial of the OX40 agonist ivuxolimab. Receptor source: an adult with an advanced solid tumor such as melanoma, head and neck, liver or kidney cancer.

This clone was detected only once. The chain carries TRBV28 and TRBJ2-1; possibly TRBD2 for D (5 bases). The germline V and J ends were trimmed by 6 bases and 14 bases, with 17 bases remaining between them. This CDR3 has 12 residues. The germline gives CDR1 MDHEN, CDR2 SYDVKM. The CDR3 protein is CASSTGLLDEFF. DNA for the CDR3: TGTGCCAGCAGCACCGGACTTCTAGATGAGTTCTTC.

CDR3 in DNA: TGTGCCAGCAGCGTAGGAGGGACTCTAACCGGGGAGCTGTTTTTT. Amino acid sequence: CASSVGGTLTGELFF. V gene TRBV9 combines with J gene TRBJ2-2; maybe TRBD2 (6 bases). V gave up 0 bases and J gave up 5 bases, with 11 bases separating them. CDR3 length: 15 amino acids. Looked up from germline, CDR1 is SGDLS and CDR2 is YYNGEE.

The V call is TRBV27, the J call TRBJ1-5, with 8 bases fitting TRBD1. The CDR3 is made up of 15 amino acids. V shed 5 bases, J shed 2 bases, and the junction held 5 bases outside the gene matches. Looked up from germline, CDR1 is MNHEY and CDR2 is SMNVEV (reference sequence). The CDR3 protein is CASSPRGQGNQPQHF. The CDR3 region has the DNA TGTGCCAGCAGTCCCCGGGGACAGGGCAATCAGCCCCAGCATTTT.

The chain links TRBV4-2 to TRBJ2-2; 8 bases agree with TRBD2. The CDR3 is 17 residues long. J gave up 5 bases and V 0 bases, and 8 bases lay outside the gene matches. Germline loops: CDR1 LGHNA, CDR2 YNFKEQ. In DNA form, the CDR3 reads TGTGCCAGCAGCCAAGACGTTATAGCGGGACGTACCGGGGAGCTGTTTTTT. Translated: CASSQDVIAGRTGELFF.

The genes are TRBV6-5 and TRBJ2-7, with D possibly being TRBD1 (5 bases). Germline CDR1 MNHEY, CDR2 SVGAGI. This CDR3 contains 15 residues. The V end lost 0 bases, the J end lost 2 bases, and 11 bases lay between the germline ends. CDR3 coding DNA: TGTGCCAGCAGTTACTCGATGCAGGGTACCTACGAGCAGTACTTC. This gives the protein CASSYSMQGTYEQYF.

This CDR3 reads CASSPARLANYEQYF. CDR3 DNA sequence: TGTGCCAGCAGCCCCGCCCGACTAGCGAACTACGAGCAGTACTTC. The chain recombines TRBV7-2 with TRBJ2-7; 8 nucleotides align to TRBD2. This CDR3 comprises 15 residues. CDR1 and CDR2 (germline): SGHTA, FQGNSA. J gave up 3 bases and V 5 bases, and 9 bases lay outside the gene matches.

A word on this clone: The sample has other DNA sequences that encode this CDR3 too. The chain uses TRBV20-1 and TRBJ2-1; D call uncertain. The germline gives CDR1 DFQATT, CDR2 SNEGSKA (reference sequence). Trimming shortened V by 5 bases and J by 4 bases, and 6 bases separated the two germline ends. This CDR3 has 11 residues. The chain's CDR3 is CSARPYNEQFF. CDR3 in DNA: TGCAGTGCTCGCCCATACAATGAGCAGTTCTTC.

The chain links TRBV18 to TRBJ2-5; 8 bases align to TRBD1. TRBJ2-7 explains the end of the DNA better; the J call may be wrong. The CDR3 has 15 residues. The germline CDR1 and CDR2 sequences are KGHSH and LQKENI. The CDR3 sequence: CASSLGQGTLYEQYF. The CDR3, as DNA: TGTGCCAGCTCACTAGGACAGGGAACCCTCTACGAGCAGTACTTC.

The rearrangement joins TRBV19 to TRBJ2-5, with 10 bases that match TRBD2. V lost 6 bases and J lost 2; bases outside the gene matches: 6. Germline loops: CDR1 LNHDA, CDR2 SQIVND (reference sequence). This CDR3 comprises 15 residues. Here the CDR3 reads CASRQLAGPQETQYF. The CDR3 DNA is TGTGCCAGTAGGCAACTAGCGGGACCTCAAGAGACCCAGTACTTC.

This chain links TRBV6-5 with TRBJ2-5; D is ambiguous. Deletions cut 0 bases from V and 2 bases from J, with 7 bases between. CDR1 is MNHEY and CDR2 is SVGAGI in the germline V gene. This CDR3 comprises 14 residues. The CDR3 DNA follows: TGTGCCAGCAGTTACTCGAACAGACAAGAGACCCAGTACTTC. Its protein product is CASSYSNRQETQYF.